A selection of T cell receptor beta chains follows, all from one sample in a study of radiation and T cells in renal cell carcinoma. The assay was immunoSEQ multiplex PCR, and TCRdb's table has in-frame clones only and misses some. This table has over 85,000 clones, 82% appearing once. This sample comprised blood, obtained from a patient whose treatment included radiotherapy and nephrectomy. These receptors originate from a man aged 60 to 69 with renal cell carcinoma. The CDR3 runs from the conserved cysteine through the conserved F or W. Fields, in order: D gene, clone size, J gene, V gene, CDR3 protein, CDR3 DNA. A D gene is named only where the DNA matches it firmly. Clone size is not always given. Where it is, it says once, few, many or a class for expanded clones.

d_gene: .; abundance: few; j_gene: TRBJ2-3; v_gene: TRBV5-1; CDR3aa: CASAGQKHTDTQYF; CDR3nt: TGCGCCAGCGCGGGACAGAAACACACAGATACGCAGTATTTT
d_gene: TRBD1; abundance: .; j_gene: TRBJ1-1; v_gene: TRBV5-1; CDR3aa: CASSSGPDRVGAFF; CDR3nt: TGCGCCAGCAGCTCCGGGCCTGACAGGGTGGGCGCTTTCTTT
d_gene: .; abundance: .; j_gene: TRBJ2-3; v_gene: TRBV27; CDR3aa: CATRAALIITDTQYF; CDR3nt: TGTGCCACCCGAGCGGCATTAATTATCACAGATACGCAGTATTTT
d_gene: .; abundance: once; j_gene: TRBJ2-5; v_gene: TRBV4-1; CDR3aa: CASSQDWGFGETQYF; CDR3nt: TGCGCCAGCAGCCAAGATTGGGGATTCGGGGAGACCCAGTACTTC
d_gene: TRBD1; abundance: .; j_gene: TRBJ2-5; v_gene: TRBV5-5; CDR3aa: CASSLEGQGLETQYF; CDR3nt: TGTGCCAGCAGCTTGGAGGGACAGGGGCTTGAGACCCAGTACTTC
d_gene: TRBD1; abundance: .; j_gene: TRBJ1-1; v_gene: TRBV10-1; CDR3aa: CASSHNTQGAPGNTEAFF; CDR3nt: TGCGCCAGCAGTCACAATACACAGGGGGCGCCAGGGAACACTGAAGCTTTCTTT
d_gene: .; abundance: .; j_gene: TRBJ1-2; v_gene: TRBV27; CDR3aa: CASRPRRYTF; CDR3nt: TGTGCCAGCAGGCCTAGAAGGTACACCTTC
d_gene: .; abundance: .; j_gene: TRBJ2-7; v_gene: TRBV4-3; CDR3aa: CASSQVLGASYEQYF; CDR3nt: TGCGCCAGCAGCCAAGTTTTGGGAGCCTCCTACGAGCAGTACTTC
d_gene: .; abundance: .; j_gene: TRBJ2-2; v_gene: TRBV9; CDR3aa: CASSVGGGTGELFF; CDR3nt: TGTGCCAGCAGCGTAGGGGGTGGGACCGGGGAGCTGTTTTTT
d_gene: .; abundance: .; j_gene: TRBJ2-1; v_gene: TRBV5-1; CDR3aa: CASSLEGLPYNEQFF; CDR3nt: TGCGCCAGCAGCTTGGAAGGACTCCCCTACAATGAGCAGTTCTTC
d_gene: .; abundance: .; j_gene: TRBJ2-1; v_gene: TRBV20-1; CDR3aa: CSARAYNEQFF; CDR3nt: TGCAGTGCTAGGGCCTACAATGAGCAGTTCTTC
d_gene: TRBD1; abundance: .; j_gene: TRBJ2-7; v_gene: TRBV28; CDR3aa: CASSLATGKLTYEQYF; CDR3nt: TGTGCCAGCAGTTTGGCGACAGGGAAACTTACCTACGAGCAGTACTTC
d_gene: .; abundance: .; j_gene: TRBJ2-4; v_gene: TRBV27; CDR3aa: CASSLISGGRAKNIQYF; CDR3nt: TGTGCCAGCAGTTTAATATCCGGGGGTCGGGCCAAAAACATTCAGTACTTC
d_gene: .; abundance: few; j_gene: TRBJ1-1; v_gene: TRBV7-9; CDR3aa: CASSLARGGEAFF; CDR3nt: TGTGCCAGCAGCTTAGCGAGGGGGGGTGAAGCTTTCTTT